These T cell receptor beta chains were read from a single sample in a study of cytomegalovirus exposure and HLA in healthy donors. Measured with immunoSEQ multiplex PCR; TCRdb has only the in-frame clones, and not every one. The sample has some 150,000 clones; roughly 77% are singletons. Sequenced: PBMCs. The receptors derive from a human donor in good health. The CDR3 runs from the conserved cysteine through the conserved F or W. The order of the fields is J gene, V gene, D gene, clone size, CDR3 length, CDR3 DNA, CDR3 protein. The D gene is left open where the match is weak. Clone sizes are given selectively: once, few, many, or a class where the clone is expanded.

TRBJ1-1 | TRBV6-5 | NA | NA | 12 | TGTGCCAGCAGTCCCGGGGGCACTGAAGCTTTCTTT | CASSPGGTEAFF
TRBJ2-3 | TRBV19 | NA | NA | 15 | TGTGCCAGTACCAAAACAGATGGGAGGTCAGATACGCAGTATTTT | CASTKTDGRSDTQYF
TRBJ2-7 | TRBV10-3 | NA | NA | 14 | TGTGCCATTCGGGGGTCGGGGAGCTCCTACGAGCAGTACTTC | CAIRGSGSSYEQYF
TRBJ1-1 | TRBV10-3 | NA | NA | 15 | TGTGCCATCAGTGGGGGCCCACCCAACGGGACTGAAGCTTTCTTT | CAISGGPPNGTEAFF
TRBJ2-5 | TRBV27 | NA | NA | 15 | TGTGCCAGCAGTTTATCATGGGGCCGCCGGGAGACCCAGTACTTC | CASSLSWGRRETQYF
TRBJ1-2 | TRBV10-3 | NA | NA | 15 | TGTGCCATCAGTGAAGGGGCTTACAGCAACTATGGCTACCCCTTC | CAISEGAYSNYGYPF
TRBJ1-5 | TRBV6-6 | TRBD1 | once | 16 | TGTGCCAGCAGTTACACGCAAACAGGGGCCTGGGAGCCCCAGCATTTT | CASSYTQTGAWEPQHF
TRBJ2-7 | TRBV28 | NA | once | 16 | TGTGCCAGCAGGCCGAACCGATGGGGGGTTTCCTACGAGCAGTACTTC | CASRPNRWGVSYEQYF
TRBJ1-4 | TRBV2 | NA | NA | 17 | TGTGCCAGCAGTGAAGAGGAGTGGAGGGCTCCTAATGAAAAACTGTTTTTT | CASSEEEWRAPNEKLFF
TRBJ2-5 | TRBV27 | NA | NA | 13 | TGTGCCAGCAGTTTCTCGGGCCAAGAGACCCAGTACTTC | CASSFSGQETQYF
TRBJ1-1 | TRBV19 | NA | NA | 15 | TGTGCCAGCAACGGGGGACCGGGGCTGAACACTGAAGCTTTCTTT | CASNGGPGLNTEAFF
TRBJ2-1 | TRBV10-2 | NA | NA | 12 | TGCGCCATCTCAACTCGTGAGGGAGAGGTGTTCTTC | CAISTREGEVFF
TRBJ2-1 | TRBV28 | NA | NA | 15 | TGTGCCAGCAGTCCCTCGGGGTGGATAGGGAATGAGCAGTTCTTC | CASSPSGWIGNEQFF
TRBJ2-7 | TRBV6-1 | TRBD2 | few | 14 | TGTGCCAGCTCCAGGACTAGCTTTCGTTACGAGCAGTACTTC | CASSRTSFRYEQYF
TRBJ1-1 | TRBV9 | NA | once | 14 | TGCGCCAGCAGCGTAGGTAAGGGGTTCACTGAAGCTTTCTTT | CASSVGKGFTEAFF
TRBJ2-2 | TRBV25-1 | NA | NA | 14 | TGTGCCAGCAGGGACACCGAACTCACCGGGGAGCTGTTTTTT | CASRDTELTGELFF
TRBJ1-6 | TRBV6-1 | NA | NA | 15 | TGTGCCAGCAGTGACCAGGGGTCCTGGGGTTCACCCCTCCACTTT | CASSDQGSWGSPLHF
TRBJ1-2 | TRBV6-1 | NA | NA | 13 | TGTGCCAGCAGTGAATCGGGGTATGCTGGCTACACCTTC | CASSESGYAGYTF
TRBJ2-1 | TRBV7-2 | TRBD2 | NA | 15 | TGTGCCAGCAGCTTACCCAGCGGGAGTAACAATGAGCAGTTCTTC | CASSLPSGSNNEQFF
TRBJ1-2 | TRBV19 | TRBD1 | NA | 14 | TGTGCCAGTAGGAGAGACAGGGGCTCCTATGGCTACACCTTC | CASRRDRGSYGYTF
TRBJ2-2 | TRBV21-1 | NA | NA | 14 | TGTGCCAGCAGCAACCGGGACACAACCGGGGAGCTGTTTTTT | CASSNRDTTGELFF
TRBJ1-3 | TRBV4-1 | NA | NA | 12 | TGCGCCAGCAGCCCCCCAGATGGCACCATATATTTT | CASSPPDGTIYF
TRBJ1-4 | TRBV5-4 | NA | NA | 15 | TGTGCCAGCAGCCCCGGGGGACGAGGGAATGAAAAACTGTTTTTT | CASSPGGRGNEKLFF
TRBJ1-3 | TRBV30 | TRBD1 | NA | 16 | TGTGCCTGGAGGTCCCCCGACAGGGTCTCTGGAAACACCATATATTTT | CAWRSPDRVSGNTIYF
TRBJ2-5 | TRBV6-5 | TRBD1 | NA | 15 | TGTGCCAGCAGTCCTGCGGACAGGGTCGGAGAGACCCAGTACTTC | CASSPADRVGETQYF
TRBJ2-5 | TRBV27 | NA | few | 14 | TGTGCCAGCAGTTTAGGTGGGCCCCAAGAGACCCAGTACTTC | CASSLGGPQETQYF
TRBJ2-5 | TRBV11-3 | NA | NA | 13 | TGTGCCAGCAGCGAAACTAGTACGGAGACCCAGTACTTC | CASSETSTETQYF
TRBJ1-2 | TRBV2 | TRBD1 | NA | 13 | TGTGCCAGCAGCGGACAGGGCCCCTATGGCTACACCTTC | CASSGQGPYGYTF
TRBJ1-1 | TRBV18 | TRBD1 | few | 13 | TGTGCCAGCTCAGGACAGGGGAATGTGGAAGCTTTCTTT | CASSGQGNVEAFF
TRBJ2-7 | TRBV5-1 | NA | NA | 13 | TGCGCCAGCAGCTTGGCGCAGGGCTACGAGCAGTACTTC | CASSLAQGYEQYF
TRBJ2-7 | TRBV2 | NA | NA | 12 | TGTGCCAGCAGCTATTTTTCCTACGAGCAGTACTTC | CASSYFSYEQYF
TRBJ1-2 | TRBV5-1 | NA | NA | 14 | TGCGCCAGCAGCTGGGCGGGGTCCGGGAATGGCTACACCTTC | CASSWAGSGNGYTF
TRBJ2-1 | TRBV5-1 | TRBD2 | NA | 15 | TGCGCCAGCGGCCCAGGCGGGGGGGCCGCTGCTGAGCAGTTCTTC | CASGPGGGAAAEQFF
TRBJ2-1 | TRBV10-3 | TRBD2 | NA | 17 | TGTGCCATCAGTGAGTTTATCAGGGCGGGGGGGATAGATGAGCAGTTCTTC | CAISEFIRAGGIDEQFF
TRBJ2-5 | TRBV7-2 | TRBD2 | NA | 19 | TGTGCCAGCAGCTTGGCCAGCCTAGCGGGGAGGTTTTTTTTGGAGACCCAGTACTTC | CASSLASLAGRFFLETQYF
TRBJ2-1 | TRBV6-5 | TRBD2 | NA | 15 | TGTGCCAGCAGTTACGGGCTAGCGGGCTACAATGAGCAGTTCTTC | CASSYGLAGYNEQFF
TRBJ1-5 | TRBV18 | TRBD1 | NA | 15 | TGTGCCAGCTCACCAGAGGGACAGGGCAATCAGCCCCAGCATTTT | CASSPEGQGNQPQHF
TRBJ1-1 | TRBV27 | TRBD1 | NA | 16 | TGTGCCAGCAGTTCAGGGACAGGGGGCGACGACACTGAAGCTTTCTTT | CASSSGTGGDDTEAFF
TRBJ2-7 | TRBV7-9 | NA | NA | 11 | TGTGCCAGCAGCAACAGCTACGAGCAGTACTTC | CASSNSYEQYF
TRBJ1-2 | TRBV19 | TRBD1 | NA | 14 | TGTGCAAGTACAGACAGGGGGCCTTTCTATGGCTACACCTTC | CASTDRGPFYGYTF
TRBJ1-1 | TRBV7-9 | NA | NA | 12 | TGTGCCAGCAGCTTTGTAAACACTGAAGCTTTCTTT | CASSFVNTEAFF
TRBJ2-7 | TRBV5-1 | TRBD1 | NA | 14 | TGCGCCAGCAGTCCTCCGGGACAGTCCTACGAGCAGTACTTC | CASSPPGQSYEQYF
TRBJ1-3 | TRBV27 | NA | NA | 15 | TGTGCCAGCAGTCCCCGGGGGGCTTTTGGAAACACCATATATTTT | CASSPRGAFGNTIYF
TRBJ2-2 | TRBV7-2 | TRBD1 | NA | 13 | TGTGCCAGCAGCTACAGGGGGTCCGGGGAGCTGTTTTTT | CASSYRGSGELFF
TRBJ2-7 | TRBV27 | NA | NA | 13 | TGTGCCAGCAGTTCCGGGACAACGTACGAGCAGTACTTC | CASSSGTTYEQYF
TRBJ2-1 | TRBV5-8 | TRBD1 | once | 16 | TGTGCCAGCAGCCCGGATCCACCGCGACAGGGGAATGAGCAGTTCTTC | CASSPDPPRQGNEQFF
TRBJ1-6 | TRBV25-1 | NA | NA | 13 | TGTGCCAGCACTGGACAACCTAATTCACCCCTCCACTTT | CASTGQPNSPLHF
TRBJ2-1 | TRBV7-6 | NA | NA | 19 | TGTGCCAGCAGCTTAACAACAGGGGGCGGGGGGCTAATTGGCGGTGAGCAGTTCTTC | CASSLTTGGGGLIGGEQFF
TRBJ2-5 | TRBV6-5 | NA | large | 14 | TGTGCCAGCAGAACCCATCAGGGTGGGGAGACCCAGTACTTC | CASRTHQGGETQYF
TRBJ2-2 | TRBV7-3 | NA | NA | 16 | TGTGCCAGCAGCTTAGACGGGGTGACGAACACCGGGGAGCTGTTTTTT | CASSLDGVTNTGELFF
TRBJ2-7 | TRBV25-1 | NA | NA | 13 | TGTGCCAGCAGTAGTACTAGCTTCTACGAGCAGTACTTC | CASSSTSFYEQYF
TRBJ1-2 | TRBV5-6 | TRBD1 | NA | 15 | TGTGCCAGCAGCCCGGCGGACAGGGGCCTCGTTGGCTACACCTTC | CASSPADRGLVGYTF